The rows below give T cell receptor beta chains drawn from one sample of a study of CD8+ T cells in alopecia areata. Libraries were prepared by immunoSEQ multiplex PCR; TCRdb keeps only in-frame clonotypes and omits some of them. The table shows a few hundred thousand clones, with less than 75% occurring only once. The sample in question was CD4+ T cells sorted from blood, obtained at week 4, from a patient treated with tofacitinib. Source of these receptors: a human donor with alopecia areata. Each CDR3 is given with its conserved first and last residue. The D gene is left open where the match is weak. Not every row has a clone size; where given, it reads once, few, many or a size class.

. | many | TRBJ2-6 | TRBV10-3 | TGTGCCACCCCGACCAGGGGAGCTGGGGCCAACGTCCTGACTTTC | CATPTRGAGANVLTF
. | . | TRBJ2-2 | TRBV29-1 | TGCAGCGTTGAACAGGGAGGCACCGGGGAGCTGTTTTTT | CSVEQGGTGELFF
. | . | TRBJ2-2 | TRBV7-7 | TGTGCCAGCAGCTTAGGGAGGCCAGGGGCAACCGGGGAGCTGTTTTTT | CASSLGRPGATGELFF
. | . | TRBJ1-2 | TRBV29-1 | TGCAGCGTTGCCCCGGGTGTTGGGTATGGCTACACCTTC | CSVAPGVGYGYTF
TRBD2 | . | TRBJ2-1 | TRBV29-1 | TGCAGCGTTGAAGTTAGTAGCGGGGGGCTAAGCTCCTACAATGAGCAGTTCTTC | CSVEVSSGGLSSYNEQFF
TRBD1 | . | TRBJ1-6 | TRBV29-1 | TGCAGCGTCCCAGGGTCGGGACAGGGAAGTTCACCCCTCCACTTT | CSVPGSGQGSSPLHF
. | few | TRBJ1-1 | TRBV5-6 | TGTGCCAGCAACCCAATCGGGGGGGTGAGCACTGAAGCTTTCTTT | CASNPIGGVSTEAFF
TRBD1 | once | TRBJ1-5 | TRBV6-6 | TGTGCCAGCAGTCGGGACAGTCGTGGCAATCAGCCCCAGCATTTT | CASSRDSRGNQPQHF
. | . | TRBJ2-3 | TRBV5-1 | TGCGCCAGCAGATCGGGTCAGGGCCGAGATACGCAGTATTTT | CASRSGQGRDTQYF
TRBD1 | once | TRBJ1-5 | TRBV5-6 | TGTGCCAGCAGCTGGGGGACAGGGGGCCTCAATCAGCCCCAGCATTTT | CASSWGTGGLNQPQHF
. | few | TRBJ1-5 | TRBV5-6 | TGTGCCAGCAGCTTGTCAGGGTATGACAATCAGCCCCAGCATTTT | CASSLSGYDNQPQHF
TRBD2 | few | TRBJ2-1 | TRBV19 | TGTGCCAGGCAAGCGGGGTATGAGCAGTTCTTC | CARQAGYEQFF
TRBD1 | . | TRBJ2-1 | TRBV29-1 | TGCAGCGTTGACAGGGGGCCCGTGGACCCGTTCTTC | CSVDRGPVDPFF
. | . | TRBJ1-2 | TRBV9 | TGTGCCAGCAGCGTAGGTTTCGGGAACTATGGCTACACCTTC | CASSVGFGNYGYTF
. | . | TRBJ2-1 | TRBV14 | TGTGCCAGCAGCCAAAGGGGAGCGGCATCCTACAATGAGCAGTTCTTC | CASSQRGAASYNEQFF
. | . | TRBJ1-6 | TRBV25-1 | TGTGCCAGCCAGACGGGGGGCAATTCACCCCTCCACTTT | CASQTGGNSPLHF
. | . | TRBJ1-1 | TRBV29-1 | TGCAGCGTTGACAAGCAGAACACTGAAGCTTTCTTT | CSVDKQNTEAFF
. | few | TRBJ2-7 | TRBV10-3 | TGTGCCATCAGTGGAGAGGTGGAAGTTGGGTACGAGCAGTACTTC | CAISGEVEVGYEQYF
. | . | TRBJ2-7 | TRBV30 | TGTGCCTGGACTGGGGGTTCCTACGAGCAGTACTTC | CAWTGGSYEQYF
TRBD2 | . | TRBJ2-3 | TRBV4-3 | TGCGCCAGCAGCCAAGTGTCAGGACTAGCGAGAGATACGCAGTATTTT | CASSQVSGLARDTQYF
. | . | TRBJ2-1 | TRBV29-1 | TGCAGCGTGGCTAGTGCAGGGCAGGACAATGAGCAGTTCTTC | CSVASAGQDNEQFF
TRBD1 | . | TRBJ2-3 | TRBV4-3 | TGCGCCAGCAGCCCCGACAGGGGATTTAGCACAGATACGCAGTATTTT | CASSPDRGFSTDTQYF
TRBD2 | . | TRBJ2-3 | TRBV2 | TGTGCCAGCATGGCGGGGGGGCCCCCAGATACGCAGTATTTT | CASMAGGPPDTQYF
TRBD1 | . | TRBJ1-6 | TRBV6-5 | TGTGCCAGCAGCCGGACAGGGTTGTTGAATTCACCCCTCCACTTT | CASSRTGLLNSPLHF
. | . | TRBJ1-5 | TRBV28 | TGTGCCAGCAGCCCTAAATTGGGGGTGATCAGGCAGCCCCAGCATTTT | CASSPKLGVIRQPQHF
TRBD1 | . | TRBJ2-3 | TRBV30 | TGTGCCTGGAGGGCGGCAGGGGGCCGGGCCCTGAGCCTCACAGATACGCAGTATTTT | CAWRAAGGRALSLTDTQYF
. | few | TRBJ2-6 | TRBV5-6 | TGTGCCAGCAGCTTCTGGGGAACTGGGGCCAACGTCCTGACTTTC | CASSFWGTGANVLTF
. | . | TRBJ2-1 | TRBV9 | TGTGCCAGCAGCGTAGGTCCATTTAATAATGAGCAGTTCTTC | CASSVGPFNNEQFF
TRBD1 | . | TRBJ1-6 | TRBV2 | TGTGCCAGCAGGGACAGGGGTCGGAATTCACCCCTCCACTTT | CASRDRGRNSPLHF
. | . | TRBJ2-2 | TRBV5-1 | TGCGCCAGCACCCCGGGACACTCAATACAGCACACCGGGGAGCTGTTTTTT | CASTPGHSIQHTGELFF
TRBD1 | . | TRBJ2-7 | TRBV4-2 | TGTGCCAGCAGCCGGGACAGGAACTACGAGCAGTACTTC | CASSRDRNYEQYF
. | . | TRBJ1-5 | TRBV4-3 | TGCGCCAGCAGCCCGGACCTGGATCAGCCCCAGCATTTT | CASSPDLDQPQHF
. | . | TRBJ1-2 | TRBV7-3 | TGTGCCAGCAGCTTAGCAGGAGGGCCTAACTATGGCTACACCTTC | CASSLAGGPNYGYTF
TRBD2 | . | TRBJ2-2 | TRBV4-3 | TGCGCCAGCAGCCAAGAGCGGGGGACCGGGGAGCTGTTTTTT | CASSQERGTGELFF
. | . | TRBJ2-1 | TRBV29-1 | TGCAGCGTTGATAACAGGGCCAATGAGCAGTTCTTC | CSVDNRANEQFF
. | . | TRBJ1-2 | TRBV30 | TGTGCCTGGGCACGTGGGGGATATGGCTACACCTTC | CAWARGGYGYTF
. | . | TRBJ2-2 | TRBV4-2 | TGTGCCAGCAGCCAAGGGGATCAGGGTAGGGGCACCGGGGAGCTGTTTTTT | CASSQGDQGRGTGELFF
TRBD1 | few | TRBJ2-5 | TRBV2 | TGTGCCAGCAGTGATCCAGGGGGCCAAGAGACCCAGTACTTC | CASSDPGGQETQYF
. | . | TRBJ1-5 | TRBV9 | TGTGCCAGCAGCGTAGATCCGGGAAAACAGCCCCAGCATTTT | CASSVDPGKQPQHF
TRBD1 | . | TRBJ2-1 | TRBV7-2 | TGTGCCAGCAGCTTAGGTGGAACAGGGGCCCTCCCCAATGAGCAGTTCTTC | CASSLGGTGALPNEQFF
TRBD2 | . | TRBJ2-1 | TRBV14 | TGTGCCAGCAGCGCACAGGAACTAGCGGGGACCAATGAGCAGTTCTTC | CASSAQELAGTNEQFF
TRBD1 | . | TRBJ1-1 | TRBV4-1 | TGCGCCAGCAGCCAAGCTGACAGGGTTGGCACTGAAGCTTTCTTT | CASSQADRVGTEAFF
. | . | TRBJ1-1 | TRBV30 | TGTGCCTGGAGTGTGGGGATAACCAACACTGAAGCTTTCTTT | CAWSVGITNTEAFF
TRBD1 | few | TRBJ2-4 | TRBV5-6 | TGTGCCAGCAGCTTGAACCACGGACAGGGGATAGCCAAAAACATTCAGTACTTC | CASSLNHGQGIAKNIQYF
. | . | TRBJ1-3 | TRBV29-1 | TGCAGCGTTGTGCAGCCCCACTCTGGAAACACCATATATTTT | CSVVQPHSGNTIYF